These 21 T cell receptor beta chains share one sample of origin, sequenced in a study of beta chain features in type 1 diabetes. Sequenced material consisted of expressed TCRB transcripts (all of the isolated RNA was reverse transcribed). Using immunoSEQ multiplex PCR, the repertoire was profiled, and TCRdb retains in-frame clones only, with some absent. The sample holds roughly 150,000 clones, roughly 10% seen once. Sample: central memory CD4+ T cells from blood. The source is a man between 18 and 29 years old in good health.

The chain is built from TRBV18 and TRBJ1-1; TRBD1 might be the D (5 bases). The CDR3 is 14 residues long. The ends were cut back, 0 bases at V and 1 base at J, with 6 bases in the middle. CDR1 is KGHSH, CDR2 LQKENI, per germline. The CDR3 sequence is CASSPPTANTEAFF. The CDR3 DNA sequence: TGTGCCAGCTCACCACCGACAGCGAACACTGAAGCTTTCTTT.

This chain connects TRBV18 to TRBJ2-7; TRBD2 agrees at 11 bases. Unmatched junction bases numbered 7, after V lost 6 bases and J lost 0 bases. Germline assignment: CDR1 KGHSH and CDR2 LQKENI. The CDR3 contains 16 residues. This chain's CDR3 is CASSPPTSGSSYEQYF. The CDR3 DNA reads TGTGCCAGCTCCCCTCCTACTAGCGGGAGCTCCTACGAGCAGTACTTC.

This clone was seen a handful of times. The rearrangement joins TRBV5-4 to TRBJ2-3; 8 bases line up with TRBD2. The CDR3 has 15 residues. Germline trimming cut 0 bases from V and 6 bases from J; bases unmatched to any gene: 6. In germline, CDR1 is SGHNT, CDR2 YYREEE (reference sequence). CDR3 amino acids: CASSLVGGRRDTQYF. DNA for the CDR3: TGTGCCAGCAGCTTGGTGGGCGGGAGGAGGGATACGCAGTATTTT.

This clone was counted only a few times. The CDR3 protein is CAWSAPPSSYNEQFF. The CDR3 nucleotides are TGTGCCTGGAGCGCACCTCCCAGCTCCTACAATGAGCAGTTCTTC. The chain couples TRBV30 to TRBJ2-1; no definite D call. The germline gives CDR1 GTSNPN, CDR2 SVGIG (reference sequence). Trimming pared 3 bases from V and 0 bases from J, leaving 12 bases between. The CDR3 is made up of 15 amino acids.

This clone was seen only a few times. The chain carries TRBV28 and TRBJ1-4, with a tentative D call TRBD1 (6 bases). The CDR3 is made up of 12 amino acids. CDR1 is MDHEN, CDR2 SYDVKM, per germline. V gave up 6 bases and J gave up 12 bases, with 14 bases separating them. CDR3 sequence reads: CASRNYRVELFF. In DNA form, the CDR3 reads TGTGCCAGCAGGAACTACAGGGTTGAACTGTTTTTT.

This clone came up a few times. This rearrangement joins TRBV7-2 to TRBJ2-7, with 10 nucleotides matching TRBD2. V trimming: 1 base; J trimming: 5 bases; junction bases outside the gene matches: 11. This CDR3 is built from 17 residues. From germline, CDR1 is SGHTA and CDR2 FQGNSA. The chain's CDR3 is CASSLGVLAGAGDEQYF. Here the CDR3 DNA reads TGTGCCAGCAGCTTAGGAGTCCTAGCGGGGGCGGGCGACGAGCAGTACTTC.

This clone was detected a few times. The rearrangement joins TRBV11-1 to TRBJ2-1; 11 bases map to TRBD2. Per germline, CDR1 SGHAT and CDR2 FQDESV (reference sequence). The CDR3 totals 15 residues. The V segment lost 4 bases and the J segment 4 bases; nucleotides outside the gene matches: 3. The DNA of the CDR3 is TGTGCCAGCAGCTCGGCTAGCGGGAGGTACAATGAGCAGTTCTTC. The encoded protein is CASSSASGRYNEQFF.

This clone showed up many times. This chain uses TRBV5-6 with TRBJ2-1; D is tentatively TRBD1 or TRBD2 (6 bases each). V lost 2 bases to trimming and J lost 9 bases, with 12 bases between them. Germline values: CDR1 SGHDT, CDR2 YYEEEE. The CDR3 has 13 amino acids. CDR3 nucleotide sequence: TGTGCCAGCAGCTTTGCACAGGGAGGTGAGCAGTTCTTC. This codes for CASSFAQGGEQFF.

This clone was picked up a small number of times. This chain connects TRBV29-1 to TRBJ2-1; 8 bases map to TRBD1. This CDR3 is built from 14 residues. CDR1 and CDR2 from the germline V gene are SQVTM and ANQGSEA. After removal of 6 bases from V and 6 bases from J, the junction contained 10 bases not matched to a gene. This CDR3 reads CSVPDRAFANEQFF. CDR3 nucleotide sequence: TGCAGCGTCCCGGACAGGGCGTTCGCCAATGAGCAGTTCTTC.

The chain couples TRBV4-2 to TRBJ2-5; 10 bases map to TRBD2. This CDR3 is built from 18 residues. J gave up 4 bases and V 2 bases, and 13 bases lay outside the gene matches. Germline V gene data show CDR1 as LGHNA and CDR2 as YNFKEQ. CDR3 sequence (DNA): TGTGCCAGCAGCCAACTAGCGGGAGTATTAAGTTCTCGAGAGACCCAGTACTTC. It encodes CASSQLAGVLSSRETQYF.

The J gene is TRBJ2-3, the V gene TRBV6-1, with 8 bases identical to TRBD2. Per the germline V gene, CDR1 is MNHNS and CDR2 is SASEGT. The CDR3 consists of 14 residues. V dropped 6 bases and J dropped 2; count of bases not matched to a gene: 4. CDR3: CASRLAVHTDTQYF. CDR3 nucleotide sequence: TGTGCCAGCAGACTAGCGGTACACACAGATACGCAGTATTTT.

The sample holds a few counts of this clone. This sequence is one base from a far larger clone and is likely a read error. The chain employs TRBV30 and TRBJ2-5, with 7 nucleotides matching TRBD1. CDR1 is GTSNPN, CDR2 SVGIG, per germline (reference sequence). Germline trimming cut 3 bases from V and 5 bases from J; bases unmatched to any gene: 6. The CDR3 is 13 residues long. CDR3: CAWRQGQSETQYF. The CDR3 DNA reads TGTGCCTGGAGGCAGGGACAGTCGGAGACCCAGTACTTC.

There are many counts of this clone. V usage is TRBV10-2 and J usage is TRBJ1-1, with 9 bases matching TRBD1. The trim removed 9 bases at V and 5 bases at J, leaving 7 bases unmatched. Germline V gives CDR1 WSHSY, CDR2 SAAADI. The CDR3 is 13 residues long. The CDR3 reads CASHRGRGTEAFF. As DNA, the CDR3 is TGCGCCAGTCACAGGGGGCGCGGGACTGAAGCTTTCTTT.

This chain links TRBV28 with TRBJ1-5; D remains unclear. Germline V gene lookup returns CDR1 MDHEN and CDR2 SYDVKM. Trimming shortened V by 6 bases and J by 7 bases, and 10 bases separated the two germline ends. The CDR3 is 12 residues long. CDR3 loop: CASSALVQPQHF. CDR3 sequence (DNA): TGTGCCAGCAGCGCCTTAGTACAGCCCCAGCATTTT.

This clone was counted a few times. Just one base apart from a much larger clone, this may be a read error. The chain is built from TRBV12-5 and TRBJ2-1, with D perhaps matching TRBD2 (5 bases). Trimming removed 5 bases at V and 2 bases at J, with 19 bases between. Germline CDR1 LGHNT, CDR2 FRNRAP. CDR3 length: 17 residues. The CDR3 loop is CASGASPGFGTYNEQFF. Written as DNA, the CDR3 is TGTGCTAGTGGTGCGTCACCGGGGTTCGGGACCTACAATGAGCAGTTCTTC.

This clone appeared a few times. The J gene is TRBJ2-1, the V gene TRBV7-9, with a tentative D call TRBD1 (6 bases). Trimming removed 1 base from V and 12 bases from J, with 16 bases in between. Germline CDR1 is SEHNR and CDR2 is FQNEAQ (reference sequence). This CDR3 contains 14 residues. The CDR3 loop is CASSLDRIGRGQFF. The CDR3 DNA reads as TGTGCCAGCAGCTTAGACCGTATTGGCAGGGGGCAGTTCTTC.

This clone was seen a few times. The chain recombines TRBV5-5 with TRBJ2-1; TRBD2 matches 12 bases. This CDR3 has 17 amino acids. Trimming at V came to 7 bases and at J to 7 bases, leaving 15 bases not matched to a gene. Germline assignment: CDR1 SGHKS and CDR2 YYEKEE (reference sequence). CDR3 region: CASWRSGLAGFGNEQFF. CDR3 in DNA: TGTGCCAGCTGGCGCTCCGGACTAGCGGGATTTGGGAATGAGCAGTTCTTC.

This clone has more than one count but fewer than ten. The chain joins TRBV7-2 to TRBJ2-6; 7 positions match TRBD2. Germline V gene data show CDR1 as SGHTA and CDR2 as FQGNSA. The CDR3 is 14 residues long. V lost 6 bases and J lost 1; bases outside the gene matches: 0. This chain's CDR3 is CASRRESGANVLTF. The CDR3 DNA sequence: TGTGCCAGCAGGCGGGAGTCTGGGGCCAACGTCCTGACTTTC.

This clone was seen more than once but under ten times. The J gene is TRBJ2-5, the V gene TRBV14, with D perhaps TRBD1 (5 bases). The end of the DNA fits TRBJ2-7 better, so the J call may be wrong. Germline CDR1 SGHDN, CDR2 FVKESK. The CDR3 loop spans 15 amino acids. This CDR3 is CASSQGRGRGNEQYF. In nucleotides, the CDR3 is TGTGCCAGCAGCCAAGGACGCGGTAGGGGCAACGAGCAGTACTTC.

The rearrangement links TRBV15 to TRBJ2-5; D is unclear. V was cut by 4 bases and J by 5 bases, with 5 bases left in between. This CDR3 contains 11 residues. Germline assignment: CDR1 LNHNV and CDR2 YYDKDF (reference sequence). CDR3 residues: CATSMGETQYF. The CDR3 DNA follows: TGTGCCACCAGCATGGGCGAGACCCAGTACTTC.

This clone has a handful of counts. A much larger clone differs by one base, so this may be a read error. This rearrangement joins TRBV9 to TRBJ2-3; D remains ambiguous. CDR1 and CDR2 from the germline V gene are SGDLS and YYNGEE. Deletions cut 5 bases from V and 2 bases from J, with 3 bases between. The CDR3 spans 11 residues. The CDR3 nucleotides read TGTGCCAGCAGGTTCACAGATACGCAGTATTTT. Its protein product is CASRFTDTQYF.